This T cell receptor (beta chain) was obtained from a study of blood T cell repertoires in COVID-19. For the study at large: Acute-phase and convalescent COVID-19 samples originated in the United States, Italy and Spain. The analysed material was cDNA or gDNA that came from T cells, B-cell-depleted T cells, or PBMCs.

This clone was recorded only once. Original processing methods: Counts of nucleated cells, estimated from reference gene primer amplification, were obtained. Using immunoSEQ multiplex PCR, the repertoire was profiled, and TCRdb retains in-frame clones only, with some absent. Clonal size and the V and J genes are those of that table, whereas D and trimming came from the DNA. The profile shows approximately 89,000 clones, 78% of them singletons. The CDR3 is made up of 13 amino acids. Looked up from germline, CDR1 is SQVTM and CDR2 is ANQGSEA. Trimming cost V 7 bases and J 3 bases; bases outside gene matches: 8.

The sequence was obtained from a man between 65 and 79 years old with COVID-19, enrolled during active disease. The chain employs TRBV29-1 and TRBJ1-2, with 7 bases lining up with TRBD1. Source material: peripheral blood. The chain's CDR3 is CSALGQSYYGYTF. The CDR3 DNA sequence: TGCAGCGCCCTGGGACAGAGCTACTATGGCTACACCTTC.